Following are 14 T cell receptor beta chains from one sample sequenced in a study of CD8 T cells in ankylosing spondylitis. TCRdb reprocessed the 5' RACE reads with MiXCR, giving one entry per CDR3 protein. The sample contains about 130,000 distinct CDR3 sequences, approximately 7.3% of which appear only once. The sequenced sample consisted of blood, either unsorted or a sorted T cell fraction (not recorded which). The receptors here all came from a female donor with ankylosing spondylitis or in good health (not recorded which).

This clonotype was recorded many times. The chain employs TRBV9 and TRBJ2-5; no firm D call. Trimming took 0 bases from V and 1 from J, leaving 4 bases between them. This CDR3 spans 13 amino acids. Germline values: CDR1 SGDLS, CDR2 YYNGEE. The CDR3 reads CASSVGGQETQYF. The CDR3 bases are TGTGCCAGCAGCGTAGGGGGCCAAGAGACCCAGTACTTC.

There are many counts of this clonotype. The chain joins TRBV6-2 or TRBV6-3 to TRBJ1-1; the D is unclear. Germline V gene data show CDR1 as MNHEY and CDR2 as SVGEGT. The CDR3 has 14 residues. The V gene lost 6 bases and the J gene lost 1 base, with 12 bases spanning the gap. The CDR3 region is CASSYPRRNTEAFF. The DNA of the CDR3 is TGTGCCAGCAGCTATCCACGTAGGAACACTGAAGCTTTCTTT.

This clonotype was detected ten times or more. The V and J genes are TRBV27 and TRBJ1-2; no reliable D call. This CDR3 spans 16 amino acids. Germline-derived CDR1 and CDR2 are MNHEY and SMNVEV (reference sequence). V lost 6 bases and J lost 1, with 18 bases in between. The CDR3 loop reads CASSTDWTAFNYGYTF. The CDR3 DNA sequence: TGTGCCAGCAGCACGGATTGGACGGCCTTTAACTATGGCTACACCTTC.

This clonotype was observed at least ten times. The rearrangement uses TRBV7-2 and TRBJ1-1, with D hard to call. Germline CDR1 is SGHTA and CDR2 is FQGNSA. Trimming stripped 1 base from V and 0 bases from J, with 6 bases between. The CDR3 contains 14 residues. DNA for the CDR3: TGTGCCAGCAGCTTAGATGTTATGAACACTGAAGCTTTCTTT. Translating it yields CASSLDVMNTEAFF.

In this sample, this clonotype turned up many times. The chain couples TRBV11-2 to TRBJ1-2, with D unclear. The CDR3 is made up of 13 amino acids. V was pared by 5 bases and J by 13 bases, with 20 bases between. Germline loops: CDR1 SGHAT, CDR2 FQNNGV. The CDR3 sequence is CASSLPSPFSCTF. CDR3 nucleotide sequence: TGTGCCAGCAGCCTCCCGAGCCCCTTTAGCTGCACCTTC. The complete variable domain, with remaining parts taken from reference TRBV11-2 and TRBJ1-2, reads EAGVAQSPRYKIIEKRQSVAFWCNPISGHATLYWYQQILGQGPKLLIQFQNNGVVDDSQLPKDRFSAERLKGVDSTLKIQPAKLEDSAVYLCASSLPSPFSCTFGSGTRLTVV.

This clonotype showed up many times. V and J are TRBV5-1 and TRBJ1-2, with D possibly being TRBD1 (5 bases). Germline values: CDR1 SGHRS, CDR2 YFSETQ. Trimming removed 0 bases from V and 7 bases from J, with 16 bases in between. The CDR3 consists of 15 residues. CDR3 sequence (DNA): TGCGCCAGCAGCTTGGACAGGCCGAGGGATGGTGGCTACACCTTC. It specifies CASSLDRPRDGGYTF. Filled out from reference TRBV5-1 and TRBJ1-2, the complete variable domain reads KAGVTQTPRYLIKTRGQQVTLSCSPISGHRSVSWYQQTPGQGLQFLFEYFSETQRNKGNFPGRFSGRQFSNSRSEMNVSTLELGDSALYLCASSLDRPRDGGYTFGSGTRLTVV.

This clonotype came up once. This may be a read error: a much more frequent sequence differs by one nucleotide. The chain couples TRBV4-1 to TRBJ2-1, with D possibly being TRBD2 (6 bases). Germline V CDR1 and CDR2: MGHRA, YSYEKL. The CDR3 is made up of 17 amino acids. The V end was cut by 0 bases, the J end by 7 bases, with 19 bases between. The chain's CDR3 is CASSQEVERVDGNEQFF. The DNA of the CDR3 is TGCGCCAGCAGCCAAGAAGTCGAGCGGGTGGATGGGAATGAGCAGTTCTTC.

This clonotype was detected many times. This chain connects TRBV11-2 to TRBJ1-5; D remains unclear. The CDR3 has 15 amino acids. Trimming took off 4 bases at V and 1 base at J, with 11 bases between the two ends. CDR1 SGHAT and CDR2 FQNNGV come from the germline V gene. DNA for the CDR3: TGTGCCAGCAGCTACTTGCCAACGAGCAATCAGCCCCAGCATTTT. It translates to CASSYLPTSNQPQHF.

At least ten counts were recorded for this clonotype. The rearrangement links TRBV5-1 to TRBJ1-6; 7 bases line up with TRBD1. This CDR3 contains 17 residues. CDR1 is SGHRS, CDR2 YFSETQ, per germline. Unmatched junction bases numbered 8, after V lost 0 bases and J lost 5 bases. The DNA of the CDR3 is TGCGCCAGCAGCTTGGGACCCGACAGGGTGAATAATTCACCCCTCCACTTT. Translated: CASSLGPDRVNNSPLHF.

V usage is TRBV12-5 and J usage is TRBJ1-1; the D gene is possibly TRBD1 (5 bases). The CDR3 sequence is 13 residues long. V lost 2 bases to trimming and J lost 5 bases, with 9 bases between them. The germline CDR1 and CDR2 sequences are LGHNT and FRNRAP. CDR3: CASGLYGGTEAFF. DNA of the CDR3: TGTGCTAGTGGTTTGTATGGGGGAACTGAAGCTTTCTTT.

This clonotype was recorded at least ten times. This CDR3 reads CSARGGGHYNEQFF. In nucleotides, the CDR3 is TGCAGCGCAAGGGGCGGGGGGCACTACAATGAGCAGTTCTTC. The chain joins TRBV29-1 to TRBJ2-1; 8 positions match TRBD2. This CDR3 is built from 14 residues. Germline V gene lookup returns CDR1 SQVTM and CDR2 ANQGSEA. The V and J ends lost 7 bases and 3 bases, in that order; junction bases with no gene match: 8.

This clonotype was observed at least ten times. The rearrangement uses TRBV10-3 and TRBJ2-5, with 8 bases fitting TRBD1. CDR3 length: 15 amino acids. Germline CDR1 ENHRY, CDR2 SYGVKD. V was clipped by 7 bases and J by 1 base; unmatched bases: 8. CDR3 residues: CAITPDRAPQETQYF. The DNA for the CDR3 is TGTGCCATCACTCCGGACAGGGCCCCCCAAGAGACCCAGTACTTC.

This rearrangement joins TRBV18 to TRBJ2-1, with D possibly TRBD2 on 5 matching bases. Germline lookup yields CDR1 KGHSH and CDR2 LQKENI. Trimming left V 0 bases short and J 4 bases short, with 7 bases between. This CDR3 has 14 amino acids. In DNA form, the CDR3 reads TGTGCCAGCTCACCACCGTCGGGGTACAATGAGCAGTTCTTC. This gives the protein CASSPPSGYNEQFF.

This clonotype came up many times. J is TRBJ1-1 and V is TRBV6-2 or TRBV6-3; TRBD1 agrees at 7 bases. Trimming cost V 2 bases and J 4 bases; bases outside gene matches: 1. This CDR3 is 13 amino acids long. Germline CDR1 and CDR2: MNHEY and SVGEGT. The CDR3 protein is CASSYRGPTEAFF. In DNA, the CDR3 is TGTGCCAGCAGTTACAGGGGGCCCACTGAAGCTTTCTTT.